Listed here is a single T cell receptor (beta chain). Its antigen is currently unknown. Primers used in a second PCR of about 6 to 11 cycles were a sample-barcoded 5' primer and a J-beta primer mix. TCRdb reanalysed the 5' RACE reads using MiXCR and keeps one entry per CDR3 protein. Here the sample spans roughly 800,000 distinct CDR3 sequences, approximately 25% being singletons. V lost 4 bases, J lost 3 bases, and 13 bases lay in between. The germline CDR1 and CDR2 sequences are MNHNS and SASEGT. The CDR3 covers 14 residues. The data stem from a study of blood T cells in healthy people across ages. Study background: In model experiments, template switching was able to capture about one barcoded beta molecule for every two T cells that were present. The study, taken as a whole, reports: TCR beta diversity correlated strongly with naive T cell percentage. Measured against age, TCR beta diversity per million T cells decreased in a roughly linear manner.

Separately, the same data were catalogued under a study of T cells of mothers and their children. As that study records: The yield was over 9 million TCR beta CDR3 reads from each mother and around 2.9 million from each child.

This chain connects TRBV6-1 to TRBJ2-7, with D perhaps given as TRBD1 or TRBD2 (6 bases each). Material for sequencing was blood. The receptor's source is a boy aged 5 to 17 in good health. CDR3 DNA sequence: TGTGCCAGCAGTGGAGGGGGGTTTTTCTACGAGCAGTACTTC. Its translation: CASSGGGFFYEQYF.